One sample yielded the 10 T cell receptor beta chains listed below, sequenced in a study of T cell responses to AZD1222 COVID-19 vaccine (dated by TCRdb to about 2021). The library came from the immunoSEQ multiplex PCR assay. Entries here come from immuneACCESS through TCRdb and include only in-frame sequences with V and J called. Some clones fail to appear in such tables; in the studies checked, an unresolved V gene covers under half of the shortfall, and the cause of the remainder is unknown. The sample table records 40,000 to 60,000 clones; roughly 85% of these occur just once. The ten most abundant clones make up around 6.5% of the sample. The time point label corresponds to: about 28 days (+/-7) after the second vaccine dose. The sequencing here drew on peripheral blood, taken 28 days after the second AZD1222 dose. The receptors were gathered from an adult who received the AZD1222 COVID-19 vaccine.

This chain connects TRBV6-5 to TRBJ2-5; 12 nucleotides align to TRBD1. Germline CDR1 and CDR2: MNHEY and SVGAGI. CDR3 length equals 15 residues. Germline trimming cut 6 bases from V and 4 bases from J; bases unmatched to any gene: 6. The CDR3 nucleotides read TGTGCCAGCAGGCCGGGACAGGGGGCGGGAGAGACCCAGTACTTC. Translated: CASRPGQGAGETQYF.

The rearrangement joins TRBV4-1 to TRBJ2-3, with TRBD2 identical over 12 bases. Trimming removed 5 bases from V and 2 bases from J; junction bases left unmatched: 8. Germline CDR1 and CDR2: MGHRA and YSYEKL. This CDR3 contains 17 residues. CDR3 sequence (DNA): TGCGCCAGCAGCACCCGTGGACTAGCGGGGAACACAGATACGCAGTATTTT. It translates to CASSTRGLAGNTDTQYF.

This chain uses TRBV4-1 with TRBJ1-5; unclear D gene. CDR3 length: 13 residues. Germline CDR1 and CDR2: MGHRA and YSYEKL. V lost 0 bases, J lost 5 bases, and 5 bases lay in between. The CDR3 DNA follows: TGCGCCAGCAGCCAAGATGAGGATCAGCCCCAGCATTTT. As protein: CASSQDEDQPQHF.

The V call is TRBV19, the J call TRBJ2-1; tentative D call: TRBD1 (6 bases). Trimming shortened V by 3 bases and J by 0 bases, and 12 bases separated the two germline ends. The CDR3 is made up of 16 amino acids. Germline V gene lookup returns CDR1 LNHDA and CDR2 SQIVND (reference sequence). CDR3 in amino acids: CASSIRAGVSYNEQFF. CDR3 in DNA: TGTGCCAGTAGTATCCGGGCAGGGGTCTCCTACAATGAGCAGTTCTTC.

V and J are TRBV28 and TRBJ2-7; TRBD2 matches at 15 bases. Germline loops: CDR1 MDHEN, CDR2 SYDVKM. Trimming removed 6 bases from V and 5 bases from J; junction bases left unmatched: 8. The CDR3 is 16 residues long. In nucleotides, the CDR3 is TGTGCCAGCAGAGAGGCCGGGACTAGCGGGAGGCACGAGCAGTACTTC. It is translated as CASREAGTSGRHEQYF.

Details on this clone: An end of the junction differs from the germline gene, which may be a read error. The chain couples TRBV11-2 to TRBJ2-7; no definite D call. The germline V gene has CDR1 SGHAT and CDR2 FQNNGV. CDR3 length equals 15 residues. The CDR3 coding sequence is TGTGCCAGCAGCCTAGAGGCAGGATTGAACTACGAGCAGTACTTC. Translation gives CASSLEAGLNYEQYF.

The rearrangement uses TRBV19 and TRBJ2-1; D possibly corresponds to TRBD2 (6 bases). The CDR3 sequence is 13 residues long. Germline V gene data show CDR1 as LNHDA and CDR2 as SQIVND (reference sequence). Trimming pared 3 bases from V and 10 bases from J, leaving 13 bases between. Here the CDR3 reads CASSILAAREQFF. CDR3 DNA sequence: TGTGCCAGTAGTATCTTAGCGGCGCGGGAGCAGTTCTTC.

The chain has TRBV4-1 and TRBJ1-5; D unresolved. V was pared by 0 bases and J by 11 bases, with 14 bases between. CDR1 and CDR2 from the germline V gene are MGHRA and YSYEKL. CDR3 size: 14 residues. In DNA, the CDR3 is TGCGCCAGCAGCCAAGATGAGGGTTCTTCGGCCCAGCATTTT. Protein sequence: CASSQDEGSSAQHF.

The V gene is TRBV9, the J gene TRBJ1-2; possibly TRBD1 for D (5 bases). V was trimmed by 0 bases and J by 7 bases, leaving 13 bases between them. The CDR3 loop spans 14 amino acids. Germline CDR1 is SGDLS and CDR2 is YYNGEE. CDR3 DNA: TGTGCCAGCAGCGTAGGGATGGGACGGGGTGGCTACACCTTC. This gives the protein CASSVGMGRGGYTF.

V usage is TRBV25-1 and J usage is TRBJ2-5, with 10 bases lining up with TRBD2. Germline V CDR1 and CDR2: MGHDK, SYGVNS. The CDR3 extends over 15 amino acids. The J segment lost 5 bases and the V segment lost 7 bases, leaving 10 bases of the junction unmatched. The DNA for the CDR3 is TGTGCCAGCACCCCCTCAAGCGGGAGGGGGGAGACCCAGTACTTC. It codes for CASTPSSGRGETQYF.